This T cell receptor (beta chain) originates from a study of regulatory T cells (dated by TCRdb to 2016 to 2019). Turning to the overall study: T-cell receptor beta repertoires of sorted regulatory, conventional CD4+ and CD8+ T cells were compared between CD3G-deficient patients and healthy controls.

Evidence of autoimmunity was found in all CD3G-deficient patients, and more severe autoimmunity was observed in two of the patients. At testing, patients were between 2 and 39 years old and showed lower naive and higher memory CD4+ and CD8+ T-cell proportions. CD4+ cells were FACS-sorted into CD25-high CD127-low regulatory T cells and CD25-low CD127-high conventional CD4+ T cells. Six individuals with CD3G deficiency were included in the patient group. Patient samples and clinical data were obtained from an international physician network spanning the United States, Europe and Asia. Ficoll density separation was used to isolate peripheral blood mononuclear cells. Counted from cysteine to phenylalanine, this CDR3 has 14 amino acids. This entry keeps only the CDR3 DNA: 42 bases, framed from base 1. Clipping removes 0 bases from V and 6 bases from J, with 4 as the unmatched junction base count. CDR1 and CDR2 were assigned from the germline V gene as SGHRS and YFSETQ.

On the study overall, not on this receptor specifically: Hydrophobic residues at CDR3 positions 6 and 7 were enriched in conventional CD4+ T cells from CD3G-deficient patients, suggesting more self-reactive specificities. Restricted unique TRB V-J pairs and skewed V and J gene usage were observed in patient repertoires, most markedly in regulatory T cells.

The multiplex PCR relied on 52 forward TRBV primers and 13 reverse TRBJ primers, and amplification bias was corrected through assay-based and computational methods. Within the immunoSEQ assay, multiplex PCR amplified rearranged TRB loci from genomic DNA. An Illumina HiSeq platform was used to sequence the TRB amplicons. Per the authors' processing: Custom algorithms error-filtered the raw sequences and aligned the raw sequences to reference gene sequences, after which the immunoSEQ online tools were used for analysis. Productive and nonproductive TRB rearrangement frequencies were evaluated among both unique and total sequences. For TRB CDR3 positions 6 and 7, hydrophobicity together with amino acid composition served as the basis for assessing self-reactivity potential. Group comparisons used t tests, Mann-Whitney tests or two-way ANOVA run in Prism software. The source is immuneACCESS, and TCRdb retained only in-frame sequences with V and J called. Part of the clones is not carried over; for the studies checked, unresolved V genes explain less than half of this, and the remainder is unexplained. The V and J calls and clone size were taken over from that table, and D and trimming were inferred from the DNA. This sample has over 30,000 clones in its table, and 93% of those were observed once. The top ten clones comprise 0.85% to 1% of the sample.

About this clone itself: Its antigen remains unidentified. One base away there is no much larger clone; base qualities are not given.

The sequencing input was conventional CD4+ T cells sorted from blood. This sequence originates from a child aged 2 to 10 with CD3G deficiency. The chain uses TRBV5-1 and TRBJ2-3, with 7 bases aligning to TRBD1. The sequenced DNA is TGCGCCAGCAGCTTGGAACAGGGGCGGGATACGCAGTATTTT. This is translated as CASSLEQGRDTQYF.